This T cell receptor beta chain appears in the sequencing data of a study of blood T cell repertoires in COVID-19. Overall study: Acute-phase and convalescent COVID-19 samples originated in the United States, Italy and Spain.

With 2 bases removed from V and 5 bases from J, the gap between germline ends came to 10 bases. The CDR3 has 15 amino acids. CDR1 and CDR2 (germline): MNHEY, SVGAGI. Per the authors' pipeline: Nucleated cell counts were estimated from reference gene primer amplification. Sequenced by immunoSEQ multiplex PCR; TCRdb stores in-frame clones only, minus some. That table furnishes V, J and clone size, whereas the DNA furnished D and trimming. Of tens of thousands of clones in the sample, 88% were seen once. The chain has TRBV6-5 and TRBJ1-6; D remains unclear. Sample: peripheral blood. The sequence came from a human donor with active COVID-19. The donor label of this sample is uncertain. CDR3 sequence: CASSYGPEHNSPLHF. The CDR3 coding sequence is TGTGCCAGCAGTTACGGTCCGGAGCATAATTCACCCCTCCACTTT.